This entry concerns a single TCR beta chain. It lacks a known antigen. Per-base quality was not reported, and no clone a single base away is much larger than it. Inclusion was restricted to participants for whom at least one PBMC sample before ART initiation and at least two post-ART samples were available. Treatment was received in the United States of America by all participants with HIV. Before DNA extraction, cryopreserved samples of roughly 0.85-11 million PBMC were thawed and then washed. At the time of the earliest PBMC sample for each participant with HIV, ages ranged from 23 to 54 years. Each participant contributed PBMC samples from 1-4 timepoints before ART initiation and 2-8 timepoints after ART initiation, with a median of 7 samples. Serial HIV viral load, CD4+ T-cell count, ART history and demographic data were obtained for every participant. Genomic DNA was extracted from unsorted PBMC with a Qiagen kit on a QIAcube, with processing performed in batches of 12 samples.

Trimming costs V 1 base and J 6 bases, and their ends lie 19 bases apart. Looking up the germline V gene yields CDR1 SGHTA and CDR2 FQGNSA. The CDR3 numbers 16 residues from cysteine through phenylalanine. The read is trimmed to its CDR3 DNA, 48 bases read in frame from base 1. These data are taken from a study of long-term antiretroviral therapy in people with HIV (dated by TCRdb to 2022 to 2024). Regarding the study in general: The earliest samples were collected roughly a decade before the 2015 WHO recommendation for immediate ART, at a time when ART was usually postponed until CD4 counts fell. No cross-contamination during QIAcube processing was shown when test extractions of a monoclonal T-cell line were performed alongside roughly 30 polyclonal samples. A retrospective serial study tested whether ART initiation and durable HIV suppression were associated with changes in peripheral blood TRB repertoire composition and diversity. About 40% of the 30 participants with HIV were female. From 30 to 35 adults with confirmed HIV infection, the cohort provided fewer than 200 cryopreserved PBMC samples, gathered serially across a mean of about 6 years (range 1-12). Overall study results and their limits: No data were available on ART adherence, viral resistance or therapy changes, limiting inferences about post-ART repertoire changes. Owing to limited PBMC availability, only the TCR beta chain was sequenced, without alpha chain pairing. ART initiation was associated with a significant increase in TRB diversity, but diversity stayed significantly below transplant donor controls even after long-term ART. Samples dated from 2004 to 2017, and the ART regimens used may be less effective than current ones. Expanded TRB clones identified before ART initiation dominated the repertoire across all time points, though the dominance fluctuated and decreased in many PLHIV after ART. Because pre-ART samples had limited cell numbers, unsorted PBMC were profiled rather than sorted CD4+ and CD8+ T cells. Compared with controls, HIV repertoires had narrower CDR3 length ranges, and the network structure pointed to an antigen-experienced repertoire that shifted only slightly toward naive after ART.

The immunoSEQ hsTCRB v3.0 assay was used at survey level resolution for TRB variable region sequencing. The targeted TRB sequencing depth was 40,000-50,000 T-cell genomes per sample. Pooled TRB libraries were sequenced on an Illumina MiSeq with a v3 150-cycle kit. Per the source publication's procedure: Repertoire analysis was run in R within a reproducible Nextflow workflow that covered QC, data transformation and analysis. LymphoSeq2, an R package for exploring AIRR-Seq data, was used to implement custom analyses. Several samples that produced fewer than 5000 total TRB sequences were removed, so under 200 HIV repertoires were analyzed. Among the approximately 190 retained HIV repertoires, 55 to 65 were collected before ART initiation and approximately 130 were collected after ART initiation. Each repertoire was downsampled to 5000 TRB nucleotide sequences, and summary statistics were averaged across 100 downsampling iterations. Only TRB sequences with CDR3 regions of at least seven amino acids were retained for analysis. Diversity was measured with a Shannon entropy-derived clonality score and the Gini coefficient. In the repertoire networks, any two of the top 5000 CDR3 amino acid sequences were connected whenever the two sequences differed by an edit distance of one. GLIPH2 predicted antigen specificity groups and MHC restriction for TRB CDR3 amino acid sequences. CDR3 amino acid sequences were matched against VDJdb and McPAS-TCR to flag known CMV, EBV, HIV or tissue antigen associations. Pre-ART, post-ART and control groups were compared with Wilcoxon signed-rank tests and Holm-Bonferroni correction. Drawn from immuneACCESS, this table holds only the in-frame rearrangements with V and J called that TCRdb kept. Clones are partly lost; checked studies trace under half to an unresolved V gene and leave the rest unexplained. V, J and clone size are taken as reported in that table, and D and trimming were inferred from the DNA itself. The sample data list about 29,000 clones, and roughly 93% of these were observed just once. The ten largest clones capture about 9.4% of the sample.

The chain employs TRBV7-2 and TRBJ2-7; the D gene identity is not certain. The TCR was taken from a man in his forties with HIV. Sequencing used unsorted PBMCs, obtained 6.2 years after starting antiretroviral therapy. The DNA reads TGTGCCAGCAGCTTAGTAGGGTTCGTGACAACGGGCGAGCAGTACTTC. Its protein reads: CASSLVGFVTTGEQYF.